The clone carrying this TCR beta chain was detected a few times. Its antigen remains unidentified. Repertoires were generated with immunoSEQ multiplex PCR, while TCRdb's copy carries only in-frame clones and drops some. The table records fewer than 4,000 clones, 39% of them present only once. This entry belongs to a study of STAT3 mutations in large granular lymphocyte leukemia. Study findings and constraints: In T-cell large granular lymphocyte leukemia, about half of patients showed multiple immunodominant subclonotypes.

V gave up 5 bases and J gave up 1 base, with 12 bases separating them. CDR1 is SGHRS, CDR2 YFSETQ, per germline. The CDR3 length is 14 residues. The TCR sequence derives from a man between 60 and 75 years old with T-cell large granular lymphocyte leukemia. Some clones in this sample may be carry-over from other donors' samples. The chain uses TRBV5-1 and TRBJ2-5; perhaps D is TRBD1 or TRBD2 (5 bases each). The sample was peripheral blood mononuclear cells. The CDR3, as DNA: TGCGCCAGCAGGAGGGGTGACGGCCAAGAGACCCAGTACTTC. Translated: CASRRGDGQETQYF.